This T cell receptor (beta chain) was sequenced in a study of response to subunit inactivated influenza vaccine. Study-level findings and limits: Each seasonal influenza vaccination recruits few new T cells, the authors suggested.

The table lists this clonotype with many counts. Its specificity is unknown. Germline V lookup: CDR1 MNHEY, CDR2 SVGAGI. The CDR3 spans 14 residues. Trimming pared 0 bases from V and 4 bases from J, leaving 7 bases between. TCRdb re-called the RT-PCR reads through MiXCR, storing one row per CDR3 protein. Of roughly 180,000 distinct CDR3 sequences in the sample, about a tenth were seen once. V and J are TRBV6-5 and TRBJ1-3, with no clear D. This specimen was non-naive T cells sorted from PBMCs, taken on the day of vaccination. The receptor comes from a man between 50 and 59 years old who received an inactivated influenza vaccine. The CDR3 DNA sequence: TGTGCCAGCAGTTACTCGCGACTCGGAAACACCATATATTTT. Its translation is CASSYSRLGNTIYF.